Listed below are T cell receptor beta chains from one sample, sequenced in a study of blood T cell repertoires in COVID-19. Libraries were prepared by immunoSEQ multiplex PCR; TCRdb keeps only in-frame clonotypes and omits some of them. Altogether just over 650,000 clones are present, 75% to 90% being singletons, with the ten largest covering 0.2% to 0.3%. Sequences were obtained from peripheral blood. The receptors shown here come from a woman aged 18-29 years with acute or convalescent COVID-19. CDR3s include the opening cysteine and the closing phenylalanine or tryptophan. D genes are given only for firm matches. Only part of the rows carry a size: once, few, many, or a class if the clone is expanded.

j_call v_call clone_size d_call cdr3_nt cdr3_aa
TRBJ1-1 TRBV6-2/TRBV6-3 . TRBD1 TGTGCCAGCAGTTACCCTGGACAGGTTGGCACTGAAGCTTTCTTT CASSYPGQVGTEAFF
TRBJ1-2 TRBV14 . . TGTGCCAGCCGACTTTCGACAGGCCGTCCCTATGGCTACACCTTC CASRLSTGRPYGYTF
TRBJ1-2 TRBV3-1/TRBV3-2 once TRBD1 TGTGCCAGCAGCCAAGCCGGGACAGGGGCCGGCTACACCTTC CASSQAGTGAGYTF
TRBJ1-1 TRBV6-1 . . TGTGCCAGCAGTGAGCCCGCTCAGGGGAACACTGAAGCTTTCTTT CASSEPAQGNTEAFF
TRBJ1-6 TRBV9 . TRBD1 TGTGCCAGCACCCGGACAGGGGACGTGTCACCCCTCCACTTT CASTRTGDVSPLHF
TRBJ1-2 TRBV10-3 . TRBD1 TGTGCCATCAGTAGGGTCCAGGGGGTCGACGTATCCTATGGCTACACCTTC CAISRVQGVDVSYGYTF
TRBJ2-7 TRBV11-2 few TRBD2 TGTGCCAGCAGCTTATTTCCGGGGGGGTTGTACGAGCAGTACTTC CASSLFPGGLYEQYF
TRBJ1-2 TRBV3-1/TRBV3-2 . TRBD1 TGTGCCAGCAGCCCGACAGGGGCAGTTAGCGGCTACACCTTC CASSPTGAVSGYTF
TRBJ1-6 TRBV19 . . TGTGCCAGTAGGGATAGGACTTTTAATTCACCCCTCCACTTT CASRDRTFNSPLHF
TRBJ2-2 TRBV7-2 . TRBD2 TGTGCCAGCAGGGCCCCCGGACTAGCGGGGACCGGGGAGCTGTTTTTT CASRAPGLAGTGELFF
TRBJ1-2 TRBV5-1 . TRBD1 TGCGCCAGCAGCTTGGACAGGGGGCAGGGTGGCTACACCTTC CASSLDRGQGGYTF
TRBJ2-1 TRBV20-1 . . TGCAGTGCTAGTTTTTGGACGGGAGAATCCTACAATGAGCAGTTCTTC CSASFWTGESYNEQFF
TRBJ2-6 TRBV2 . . TGTGCCAGCAGGGGGTTCAGGGAATCTGGGGCCAACGTCCTGACTTTC CASRGFRESGANVLTF
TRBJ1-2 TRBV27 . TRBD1 TGTGCCAGCAGTTCTATTAGGGACAGGGATAACTATGGCTACACCTTC CASSSIRDRDNYGYTF
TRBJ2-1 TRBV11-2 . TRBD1 TGTGCCAGCAGCTTTAGGGACCCCGGGACAGGGGCCTACAATGAGCAGTTCTTC CASSFRDPGTGAYNEQFF
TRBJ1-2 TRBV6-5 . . TGTGCCAGCACTCCGGGACTCGGGTCGGGCTACACCTTC CASTPGLGSGYTF
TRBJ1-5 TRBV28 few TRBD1 TGTGCCAGCAGATCCCTAACAGGGGGGAATCAGCCCCAGCATTTT CASRSLTGGNQPQHF
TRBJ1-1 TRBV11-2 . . TGTGCCAGCAGCTTAACCCAAGCGGGGCAGGAGAAGGTGTTTGAAGCTTTCTTT CASSLTQAGQEKVFEAFF
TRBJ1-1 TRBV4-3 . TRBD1 TGCGCCAGCAGCCACTTACAGGGGGGCACTGAAGCTTTCTTT CASSHLQGGTEAFF
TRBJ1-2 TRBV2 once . TGTGCCAGCAGTCCGCCGACAGGTCCAACCCCTGGCTACACCTTC CASSPPTGPTPGYTF